The 4 T cell receptor beta chains presented below share a single source sample, sequenced in a study of shared T cell receptors in the human thymus. The table came from immunoSEQ multiplex PCR; TCRdb's copy has only in-frame clones and leaves some out. The profile shows 500,000 to 850,000 clones, around 87% of them singletons. The same sample was also studied in work on human thymus T cells.

The sequencing input was thymocytes. The receptor set was obtained from a boy under three years old with a congenital heart defect.

The rearrangement uses TRBV6-1 and TRBJ1-2; tentative D call: TRBD1 (6 bases). Trimming took 1 base from V and 4 from J, leaving 13 bases between them. There are 15 residues in the CDR3. Germline V lookup: CDR1 MNHNS, CDR2 SASEGT. CDR3 residues: CASSEDPGDLYGYTF. Here the CDR3 DNA reads TGTGCCAGCAGTGAAGACCCAGGGGACCTCTATGGCTACACCTTC.

The chain combines TRBV11-3 with TRBJ2-2, with 10 positions matching TRBD1. J was trimmed by 8 bases and V by 0 bases; bases with no gene match: 9. The CDR3 has 17 amino acids. The germline V gene has CDR1 SGHNT and CDR2 YENEEA. Here the CDR3 reads CASSLEKGQGTSGELFF. CDR3 nucleotides: TGTGCCAGCAGCTTAGAGAAGGGACAGGGGACTTCAGGGGAGCTGTTTTTT.

The chain has TRBV6-5 and TRBJ2-7; 10 bases line up with TRBD2. CDR1 and CDR2 from the germline V gene are MNHEY and SVGAGI. V lost 0 bases and J lost 3; bases outside the gene matches: 5. This CDR3 has 16 residues. The CDR3 spells CASSYSIRTSGYEQYF. In DNA form, the CDR3 reads TGTGCCAGCAGTTACTCGATACGGACTAGCGGCTACGAGCAGTACTTC.

V is TRBV7-9 and J is TRBJ1-2; D is possibly TRBD1 (5 bases). Deletions cut 3 bases from V and 2 bases from J, with 7 bases between. Germline V lookup: CDR1 SEHNR, CDR2 FQNEAQ (reference sequence). CDR3 length: 13 residues. The CDR3 DNA reads TGTGCCAGCAGCTTCAGGGAAAACTATGGCTACACCTTC. Its protein product is CASSFRENYGYTF.